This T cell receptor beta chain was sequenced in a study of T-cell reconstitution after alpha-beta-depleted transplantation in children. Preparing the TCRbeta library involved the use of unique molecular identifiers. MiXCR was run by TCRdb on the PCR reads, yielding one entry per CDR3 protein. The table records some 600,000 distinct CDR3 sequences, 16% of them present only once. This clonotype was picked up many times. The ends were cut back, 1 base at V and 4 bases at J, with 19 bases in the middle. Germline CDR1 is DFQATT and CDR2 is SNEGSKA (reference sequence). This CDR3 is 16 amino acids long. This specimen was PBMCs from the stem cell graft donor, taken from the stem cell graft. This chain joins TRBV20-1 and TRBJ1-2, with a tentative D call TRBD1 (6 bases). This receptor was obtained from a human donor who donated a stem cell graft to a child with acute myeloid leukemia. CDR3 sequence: CSARAGGVLKSYGYTF. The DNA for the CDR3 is TGCAGTGCTAGAGCGGGGGGCGTTCTGAAAAGCTATGGCTACACCTTC.